Sequencing of this TCR beta chain was carried out in a study of T cell responses to AZD1222 COVID-19 vaccine. General study points: White British donors predominated, females outnumbered males, and clonal diversity was possibly underestimated. Spike-specific TCR breadth rose after two AZD1222 doses, and depth rose as well.

Details on this clone: Its antigen is undetermined.

Libraries were prepared by immunoSEQ multiplex PCR; TCRdb keeps only in-frame clonotypes and omits some of them. The table includes tens of thousands of clones, 80% to 95% detected once. The sequence came from an adult who received the AZD1222 COVID-19 vaccine. The sequenced sample was peripheral blood, obtained 28 days after the second AZD1222 dose.

The CDR3 sequence is CASSPTGGLDTQYF. CDR3 in DNA: TGTGCCAGCTCACCCACGGGGGGCCTAGATACGCAGTATTTT. J is TRBJ2-3 and V is TRBV18; D may be TRBD2 (7 bases). Per the germline V gene, CDR1 is KGHSH and CDR2 is LQKENI. With 3 bases removed from V and 5 bases from J, the gap between germline ends came to 12 bases. This CDR3 contains 14 residues.